Sequencing of this T cell receptor (beta chain) was carried out in a study of T cells in localized non-small cell lung cancer (TCRdb year 2020). At the level of the whole study: The study examined T cell repertoires in hundreds of patients with early-stage NSCLC and compared tumors with uninvolved tumor-adjacent lungs. The cohort comprised around 250 treatment-naïve NSCLC patients with resected, localized lung tumors. NSCLC patients had a mean age of approximately 66 years, and about 140 were male and some 98 female.

At diagnosis, peripheral blood, uninvolved tumor-adjacent lung and tumor were collected and were preserved as a mix of fresh-frozen and FFPE material. For TCR repertoire profiling, blood samples were analyzed in the form of peripheral blood mononuclear cells. Turning to this clone: The antigen it binds to is not known. No qualities accompany the bases; no much larger clone lies one base away.

TCR beta CDR3 regions were sequenced from DNA using the immunoSEQ Assay. The authors processed their data as follows. T cell density was computed as TCR beta template counts normalized to usable DNA estimated by amplifying housekeeping genes. Richness was estimated using the preseqR package, with extrapolation to 400,000 templates for PBMC samples and to 120,000 templates for tissue samples. Clonality was calculated as one minus Pielou's evenness. To identify tissue-enriched TCRs, differential abundance testing was run on productive amino-acid clonotypes with a minimum total count of 5 and an alpha of 0.1. The Jaccard Index and the Morisita Overlap Index were used to measure how much the repertoires overlapped between compartments. GLIPH grouped TCR beta CDR3s together with public tetramer-defined viral CDR3s, and a viral motif had to include at least three viral sequences and also show V-gene enrichment. In TCRdb, the immuneACCESS table is reduced to in-frame sequences with V and J assigned. These tables do not hold every clone; where another copy was compared, an unresolved V gene accounts for under half, and the others remain unexplained. That table furnishes V, J and clone size, whereas the DNA furnished D and trimming. The table for this sample lists some 55,000 clones; about 83% of them were counted only once. The leading ten clones occupy around 20% of the sample.

The CDR3 has 12 amino acids, counting the end cysteine and phenylalanine. The kept DNA is CDR3 alone, 36 bases in frame from the first base. V sheds 4 bases and J sheds 7 bases, leaving 12 bases between their ends. Based on the germline V gene, the CDR1 and CDR2 sequences are SGHRS and YFSETQ. What the research found in general, with its limitations: Higher T cell density in blood was associated with longer overall survival, whereas higher clonality in adjacent lung was associated with shorter survival. Because of the exploratory design, TCR variables were selected using unadjusted p-values without false-discovery rate correction. A median of around 57 of the top 100 tumor clones turned up in the paired uninvolved adjacent lung, and under 30 of those clones also ranked among the top 100 of that same adjacent lung. Uninvolved tumor-adjacent lung showed the highest T cell clonality, higher than tumor, which suggests more focused antigenic responses in the adjacent lung. Because multi-region tumor sequencing was not performed, intratumor heterogeneity could not be ruled out.

The sample was peripheral blood, taken before any cancer treatment. The V and J segments used are TRBV5-1 and TRBJ2-7, with the identity of the D gene unclear. This receptor was identified in a female donor over 55 with stage II squamous cell lung carcinoma. The bases are TGCGCCAGCAGCCCCTCTCTGAGTGAGCAGTACTTC. Its amino acids are CASSPSLSEQYF.